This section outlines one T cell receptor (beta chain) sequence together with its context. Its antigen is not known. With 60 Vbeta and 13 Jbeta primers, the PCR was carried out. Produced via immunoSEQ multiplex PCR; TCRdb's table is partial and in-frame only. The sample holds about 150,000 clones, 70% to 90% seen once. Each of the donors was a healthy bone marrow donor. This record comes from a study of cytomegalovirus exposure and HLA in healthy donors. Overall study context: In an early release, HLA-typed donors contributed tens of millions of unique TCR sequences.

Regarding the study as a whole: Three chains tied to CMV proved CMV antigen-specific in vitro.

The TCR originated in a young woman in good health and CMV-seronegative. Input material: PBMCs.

This CDR3 reads CASSVSQVGRGYSGANVLTF. CDR3 nucleotide sequence: TGTGCCAGCAGCGTTTCACAAGTGGGGCGGGGCTACTCTGGGGCCAACGTCCTGACTTTC. The J gene is TRBJ2-6, the V gene TRBV9, with D maybe TRBD2 (6 bases). Per the germline V gene, CDR1 is SGDLS and CDR2 is YYNGEE. Trimming removed 2 bases from V and 0 bases from J, with 21 bases in between. This CDR3 has 20 amino acids.